These 24 T cell receptor beta chains share one sample of origin, sequenced in a study of T cell repertoires in aging, cancer and after chemotherapy. TRB rearrangements spanning V, D and J were amplified using mixed TRB-A/B primers. TCRdb itself ran the multiplex PCR reads through MiXCR, one entry per CDR3 protein. The data show fewer than 4,000 distinct CDR3 sequences, with just under 35% seen just once and roughly 47% held by the top ten. The template was genomic DNA from peripheral blood, not RNA. Material: blood. All receptors derive from a human donor in good health.

The chain couples TRBV29-1 to TRBJ2-1; D may be TRBD1 or TRBD2 (5 bases each). Matching the DNA end better, TRBJ2-7 makes the J call doubtful. Germline-derived CDR1 and CDR2 are SQVTM and ANQGSEA. The CDR3 is 13 amino acids. In DNA form, the CDR3 reads TGCAGCGTTGTTCCGGGGACGGCCTACGAGCAGTACTTC. Its protein is CSVVPGTAYEQYF.

The chain combines TRBV5-1 with TRBJ2-5, with D possibly called TRBD1 or TRBD2 (7 bases each). From germline, CDR1 is SGHRS and CDR2 YFSETQ. V dropped 6 bases and J dropped 2 bases, with 14 bases sitting between them. CDR3 length: 14 amino acids. The CDR3 sequence is CASNLQGGQETQYF. CDR3 nucleotide sequence: TGCGCCAGCAACCTGCAGGGGGGGCAAGAGACCCAGTACTTC.

A few counts support this clonotype. The chain has TRBV5-5 and TRBJ1-5; weak D call: TRBD1 (5 bases). Germline CDR1 SGHKS, CDR2 YYEKEE (reference sequence). The V end lost 4 bases, the J end lost 5 bases, and 10 bases lay between the germline ends. The CDR3 has 13 amino acids. Here the CDR3 reads CASSIQGYQPQHF. CDR3 DNA: TGTGCCAGCAGCATCCAGGGTTATCAGCCCCAGCATTTT.

Turning to this clonotype: A much larger clone sits a single nucleotide away, making a read error possible. The V call is TRBV19, the J call TRBJ2-7; D is uncertain. Germline CDR1 reads LNHDA; CDR2 reads SQIVND (reference sequence). The CDR3 is 15 residues long. Trimming took 5 bases from V and 2 from J, leaving 16 bases between them. Here the CDR3 DNA reads TGTGCCAGTAGTCACGGACCGCCGCGTACCTACGAGCAGTACTTC. Its translation: CASSHGPPRTYEQYF.

The V call is TRBV14, the J call TRBJ2-5; 8 bases are shared with TRBD1. Trimming at V came to 4 bases and at J to 11 bases, leaving 9 bases not matched to a gene. The V gene's germline CDR1 is SGHDN and CDR2 FVKESK. The CDR3 is 13 residues long. The CDR3 region has the DNA TGTGCCAGCAGCCCCAGGGGGCGAGGTGAGCAGTACTTC. Residues: CASSPRGRGEQYF. Complete variable domain (other parts from reference TRBV14 and TRBJ2-5): EAGVTQFPSHSVIEKGQTVTLRCDPISGHDNLYWYRRVMGKEIKFLLHFVKESKQDESGMPNNRFLAERTGGTYSTLKVQPAELEDSGVYFCASSPRGRGEQYFGPGTRLLVL.

The chain couples TRBV27 to TRBJ1-2; 8 bases agree with TRBD1. The germline V gene has CDR1 MNHEY and CDR2 SMNVEV (reference sequence). The CDR3 covers 13 residues. The junction had 8 bases not matched to a gene; V was cut back by 7 bases and J by 7 bases. The CDR3 loop is CASKIQGASGYTF. CDR3 coding DNA: TGTGCCAGCAAAATTCAGGGGGCGTCTGGCTACACCTTC.

This rearrangement joins TRBV6-5 to TRBJ2-7; D unresolved. The CDR3 spans 13 residues. Trimming stripped 8 bases from V and 3 bases from J, with 14 bases between. In germline, CDR1 is MNHEY, CDR2 SVGAGI. The CDR3 sequence is CASAHARSYEQYF. DNA for the CDR3: TGTGCCAGCGCCCATGCCAGGAGCTACGAGCAGTACTTC.

V and J are TRBV18 and TRBJ2-1; TRBD1 matches 7 bases. V was pared by 2 bases and J by 8 bases, with 9 bases of the junction left unmatched. Germline CDR1 is KGHSH and CDR2 is LQKENI. CDR3 size: 15 residues. CDR3 sequence: CASSPVAGQDDEQFF. The CDR3 bases are TGTGCCAGCTCACCAGTGGCAGGACAGGACGATGAGCAGTTCTTC.

The chain recombines TRBV24-1 with TRBJ2-6; D may be TRBD1 (6 bases). The CDR3 has 19 amino acids. V shed 3 bases and J shed 0 bases, with 17 bases lying between them. Germline V gives CDR1 KGHDR, CDR2 SFDVKD. The CDR3: CATSDAGTTLNSGANVLTF. Written as DNA, the CDR3 is TGTGCCACCAGTGATGCCGGGACAACCCTAAACTCTGGGGCCAACGTCCTGACTTTC.

In this sample, this clonotype turned up a few times. The J gene is TRBJ1-1, the V gene TRBV6-1, with 7 bases aligning to TRBD1. CDR1 and CDR2 from the germline V gene are MNHNS and SASEGT. V gave up 4 bases and J gave up 1 base; unmatched junction bases: 3. This CDR3 region has 14 residues. CDR3 amino acids: CASSARQGNTEAFF. CDR3 in DNA: TGTGCCAGCAGTGCTCGACAGGGGAACACTGAAGCTTTCTTT.

This clonotype came up a few times. The chain carries TRBV5-1 and TRBJ2-2; 9 positions match TRBD1. From germline, CDR1 is SGHRS and CDR2 YFSETQ. Trimming took 2 bases from V and 2 from J; bases not matched to a gene: 1. The CDR3 contains 15 residues. DNA for the CDR3: TGCGCCAGCAGCTTCACAGGGGGCAACACCGGGGAGCTGTTTTTT. This translates into CASSFTGGNTGELFF.

The chain links TRBV14 to TRBJ2-2; 10 nucleotides match TRBD2. The CDR3 length is 17 residues. Germline V lookup: CDR1 SGHDN, CDR2 FVKESK. Trimming took 2 bases from V and 0 from J; bases not matched to a gene: 3. This CDR3 is CASSQSGLAANTGELFF. For the CDR3, the DNA is TGTGCCAGCAGCCAATCCGGACTAGCGGCGAACACCGGGGAGCTGTTTTTT.

This clonotype appeared a few times. As DNA, the CDR3 is TGTGCCAGCAGCTTAGATCAGGGGACCCAGTACTTC. Translating it yields CASSLDQGTQYF. The chain joins TRBV11-2 to TRBJ2-5; D is possibly TRBD1 (5 bases). The CDR3 runs 12 residues. V was clipped by 0 bases and J by 7 bases, with 6 bases between them. Germline values: CDR1 SGHAT, CDR2 FQNNGV. Drawing the rest from reference TRBV11-2 and TRBJ2-5, the complete variable domain is EAGVAQSPRYKIIEKRQSVAFWCNPISGHATLYWYQQILGQGPKLLIQFQNNGVVDDSQLPKDRFSAERLKGVDSTLKIQPAKLEDSAVYLCASSLDQGTQYFGPGTRLLVL.

This clonotype has just a few counts. The chain carries TRBV6-2 or TRBV6-3 and TRBJ1-2; 7 nucleotides agree with TRBD1. Germline V gene sequence: CDR1 MNHEY, CDR2 SVGEGT. The CDR3 runs to 16 residues. The V segment lost 0 bases and the J segment 3 bases; nucleotides outside the gene matches: 7. Here the CDR3 reads CASSYSRDRGDYGYTF. The CDR3 nucleotides are TGTGCCAGCAGTTACTCGAGGGACAGAGGAGACTATGGCTACACCTTC.

This clonotype was counted between two and nine times. This chain connects TRBV24-1 to TRBJ2-2; D uncertain. V was cut by 2 bases and J by 3 bases, with 12 bases left in between. The length of the CDR3 is 16 residues. The V gene's germline CDR1 is KGHDR and CDR2 SFDVKD. The CDR3 loop reads CATSDSSQSYTGELFF. As DNA, the CDR3 is TGTGCCACCAGTGATTCCAGTCAATCTTACACCGGGGAGCTGTTTTTT.

V is TRBV5-5 and J is TRBJ2-7, with a weak D call TRBD1 (5 bases). The CDR3 has 15 amino acids. Germline loops: CDR1 SGHKS, CDR2 YYEKEE (reference sequence). V lost 0 bases, J lost 2 bases, and 12 bases lay in between. The CDR3, as DNA: TGTGCCAGCAGCTTGGCCCAGGGTTATCCCTACGAGCAGTACTTC. Its protein product is CASSLAQGYPYEQYF.

Of note for this clonotype: This clone may be a read error of a much larger clone one base away. The rearrangement uses TRBV29-1 and TRBJ2-3, with 8 bases aligning to TRBD2. V was pared by 5 bases and J by 2 bases, with 6 bases of the junction left unmatched. CDR3 length: 14 residues. The germline V gene has CDR1 SQVTM and CDR2 ANQGSEA. The CDR3 sequence: CSVNSGGITDTQYF. The CDR3 region has the DNA TGCAGCGTTAACAGCGGGGGAATCACAGATACGCAGTATTTT.

The genes are TRBV7-2 and TRBJ2-7; D is possibly TRBD1 (6 bases). The CDR3 covers 13 residues. Trimming removed 3 bases at V and 6 bases at J, with 12 bases between. CDR1 and CDR2 from the germline V gene are SGHTA and FQGNSA. CDR3 coding DNA: TGTGCCAGCAGCTTGAGGGGGTTGAGCGAGCAGTACTTC. Its protein is CASSLRGLSEQYF.

This chain joins TRBV2 and TRBJ2-5, with D unresolved. Trimming removed 4 bases at V and 2 bases at J, with 8 bases between. The germline V gene has CDR1 SNHLY and CDR2 FYNNEI. The CDR3 has 13 residues. The CDR3 coding sequence is TGTGCCAGCAGTGTAAATAGACAAGAGACCCAGTACTTC. It encodes CASSVNRQETQYF.

This clonotype was counted a few times. This chain's CDR3 is CASRLQGITGELFF. In nucleotides, the CDR3 is TGTGCCAGCAGGCTACAGGGGATCACCGGGGAGCTGTTTTTT. The genes are TRBV7-9 and TRBJ2-2, with 7 nucleotides matching TRBD1. Germline V gene data show CDR1 as SEHNR and CDR2 as FQNEAQ (reference sequence). Unmatched junction bases numbered 5, after V lost 6 bases and J lost 4 bases. CDR3 size: 14 residues.

V is TRBV10-3 and J is TRBJ2-3; D might be TRBD1 (6 bases). V was trimmed by 2 bases and J by 0 bases, leaving 12 bases between them. CDR3 length equals 16 residues. Per the germline V gene, CDR1 is ENHRY and CDR2 is SYGVKD. The CDR3 sequence: CAISEIGQFSTDTQYF. The CDR3 DNA sequence: TGTGCCATCAGTGAGATAGGACAGTTTAGCACAGATACGCAGTATTTT.

This clonotype turned up a few times. The chain uses TRBV7-9 and TRBJ2-1, with D perhaps TRBD1 (6 bases). CDR3 length equals 17 residues. With 1 base removed from V and 4 bases from J, the gap between germline ends came to 17 bases. The germline V gene encodes CDR1 SEHNR and CDR2 FQNEAQ (reference sequence). CDR3 nucleotides: TGTGCCAGCAGCTTAGGTAGGTACAGGGACCTATACAATGAGCAGTTCTTC. Its protein product is CASSLGRYRDLYNEQFF.

The chain combines TRBV24-1 with TRBJ2-6; D unclear. The V gene lost 2 bases and the J gene lost 2 bases, with 6 bases spanning the gap. The CDR3 covers 15 residues. The germline V gene has CDR1 KGHDR and CDR2 SFDVKD. The CDR3 sequence is CATSDSRAGANVLTF. Here the CDR3 DNA reads TGTGCCACCAGTGATTCAAGGGCTGGGGCCAACGTCCTGACTTTC.

Judged by abundance, this clonotype is medium-sized. V is TRBV19 and J is TRBJ2-7; either TRBD1 or TRBD2 may supply D (6 bases each). Germline V gene lookup returns CDR1 LNHDA and CDR2 SQIVND (reference sequence). The CDR3 totals 13 residues. Trimming cost V 8 bases and J 6 bases, with 17 bases left between them. The CDR3: CASRGQGKGEQYF. The CDR3 DNA sequence: TGTGCCAGTCGGGGGCAGGGAAAGGGCGAGCAGTACTTC.